The rows below give T cell receptor beta chains drawn from one sample of a study of blood T cell repertoires in COVID-19. This table comes from immunoSEQ multiplex PCR, and its TCRdb copy is limited to in-frame clones, with some not included. This repertoire shows over 200,000 clones, about four fifths found once; its top ten account for 8% to 9.5%. Sequenced input: PBMCs or T cells enriched from blood (not recorded which). The receptors derive from a woman aged 45-65 years with acute COVID-19. Each CDR3 is given with its conserved first and last residue. The order of the fields is D gene, V gene, J gene, clone size, CDR3 DNA, CDR3 protein. D genes are given only for firm matches. Clone size, where shown, is once, few, many, or a class for clones that have expanded.

D gene: NA; V gene: TRBV4-1; J gene: TRBJ1-1; clone size: NA; CDR3 DNA: TGCGCCAGCAGCCAAGACAGGGAGAACACTGAAGCTTTCTTT; CDR3 protein: CASSQDRENTEAFF
D gene: NA; V gene: TRBV5-1; J gene: TRBJ1-3; clone size: NA; CDR3 DNA: TGCGCCAGCAGCTTGGTAACAGGGTCGTCTGGAAACACCATATATTTT; CDR3 protein: CASSLVTGSSGNTIYF
D gene: NA; V gene: TRBV6-5; J gene: TRBJ1-1; clone size: NA; CDR3 DNA: TGTGCCAGCAGGCCTTCCGGAGGGAACACTGAAGCTTTCTTT; CDR3 protein: CASRPSGGNTEAFF
D gene: TRBD1; V gene: TRBV4-3; J gene: TRBJ1-2; clone size: NA; CDR3 DNA: TGCGCCAGCAGCCAAACGGACAGGGGAACTATTGGCTACACCTTC; CDR3 protein: CASSQTDRGTIGYTF
D gene: NA; V gene: TRBV7-2; J gene: TRBJ2-7; clone size: NA; CDR3 DNA: TGTGCCAGCAGCCGTGCTAGGAGCTCCTACGAGCAGTACTTC; CDR3 protein: CASSRARSSYEQYF
D gene: TRBD1; V gene: TRBV23-1; J gene: TRBJ2-5; clone size: NA; CDR3 DNA: TGCGACGAAGCCTGGGACAGTACCCAAGAGACCCAGTACTTC; CDR3 protein: CDEAWDSTQETQYF
D gene: NA; V gene: TRBV5-5; J gene: TRBJ1-1; clone size: NA; CDR3 DNA: TGTGCCAGCAGCAATACAAGGGAGGGAGGAGGTCCTGAAGCTTTCTTT; CDR3 protein: CASSNTREGGGPEAFF
D gene: TRBD1; V gene: TRBV28; J gene: TRBJ2-3; clone size: NA; CDR3 DNA: TGTGCCAGCAGTTTACCCGCGGGACAGGGCCATCAGTATTTT; CDR3 protein: CASSLPAGQGHQYF
D gene: TRBD1; V gene: TRBV7-2; J gene: TRBJ1-1; clone size: NA; CDR3 DNA: TGTGCCAGCAGCCCAACAGGGACAGTTAACACTGAAGCTTTCTTT; CDR3 protein: CASSPTGTVNTEAFF
D gene: NA; V gene: TRBV18; J gene: TRBJ2-3; clone size: NA; CDR3 DNA: TGTGCCAGCTCACCCCAGGGCTCCCCTGGAGATACGCAGTATTTT; CDR3 protein: CASSPQGSPGDTQYF
D gene: NA; V gene: TRBV9; J gene: TRBJ1-1; clone size: NA; CDR3 DNA: TGTGCCAGCAGCCCCGCCGGGTCAAGTATGAACACTGAAGCTTTCTTT; CDR3 protein: CASSPAGSSMNTEAFF
D gene: NA; V gene: TRBV12-5; J gene: TRBJ2-7; clone size: NA; CDR3 DNA: TGTGCTAGTGGTTTGGTAGCTAGCTACGAGCAGTACTTC; CDR3 protein: CASGLVASYEQYF
D gene: TRBD1; V gene: TRBV15; J gene: TRBJ2-2; clone size: NA; CDR3 DNA: TGTGCCACCAGCAGCACCGGGACAGGGATGATCGGGGAGCTGTTTTTT; CDR3 protein: CATSSTGTGMIGELFF
D gene: TRBD1; V gene: TRBV7-2; J gene: TRBJ2-7; clone size: NA; CDR3 DNA: TGTGCCAGCAGCCCCATGCGACAGGGTTACGAGCAGTACTTC; CDR3 protein: CASSPMRQGYEQYF
D gene: NA; V gene: TRBV27; J gene: TRBJ2-7; clone size: NA; CDR3 DNA: TGTGCCAGCAGCAAACTTGGGGCAAGCGAGCAGTACTTC; CDR3 protein: CASSKLGASEQYF
D gene: TRBD2; V gene: TRBV11-3; J gene: TRBJ2-3; clone size: once; CDR3 DNA: TGTGCCAGCAGCTTAGTACTAGCGGGGGGGCCAGATACGCAGTATTTT; CDR3 protein: CASSLVLAGGPDTQYF